The rows below give T cell receptor beta chains drawn from one sample of a study of T cell responses to AZD1222 COVID-19 vaccine. Profiled with immunoSEQ multiplex PCR; TCRdb holds only in-frame clones, not every one. The sample holds about 120,000 clones, 86% seen once. The sample consisted of peripheral blood, taken 28 days after the second AZD1222 dose. The receptor source for this set is an adult who received the AZD1222 COVID-19 vaccine. Both conserved end residues are part of each CDR3. The D gene is left open where the match is weak. Rows give clone size only sometimes, using once, few, many, or a class for an expanded clone.

V	size	J	D	CDR3	DNA
TRBV5-1	NA	TRBJ2-3	NA	CASSLGVRADTQYF	TGCGCCAGCAGCTTGGGAGTTAGAGCGGATACGCAGTATTTT
TRBV7-2	NA	TRBJ2-7	TRBD1	CASSGQGNEQYF	TGTGCCAGCAGTGGACAGGGAAACGAGCAGTACTTC
TRBV3-1/TRBV3-2	NA	TRBJ2-7	NA	CASSHRGAGLYEQYF	TGTGCCAGCAGCCACCGTGGGGCAGGGCTATACGAGCAGTACTTC
TRBV27	few	TRBJ1-5	NA	CASSLNGGPGQPQHF	TGTGCCAGCAGTTTAAACGGGGGGCCGGGGCAGCCCCAGCATTTT
TRBV12-3/TRBV12-4	NA	TRBJ1-1	NA	CASSFIRNTEAFF	TGTGCCAGCAGTTTCATTCGGAACACTGAAGCTTTCTTT
TRBV29-1	NA	TRBJ2-1	NA	CSVARDRARQFF	TGCAGCGTAGCCCGGGATAGGGCTAGGCAGTTCTTC
TRBV6-5	NA	TRBJ2-3	TRBD2	CASRDLAGRAHTQYF	TGTGCCAGTCGAGACCTAGCGGGAAGGGCGCATACGCAGTATTTT
TRBV5-1	NA	TRBJ1-2	NA	CASSASQGSGSGYTF	TGCGCCAGCAGCGCATCACAGGGAAGCGGTAGCGGCTACACCTTC
TRBV30	NA	TRBJ1-2	TRBD1	CAKLQGAGYGYTF	TGTGCCAAACTACAGGGGGCGGGCTATGGCTACACCTTC
TRBV10-3	NA	TRBJ2-3	NA	CAISERAGRADTQYF	TGTGCCATCAGTGAGAGGGCGGGGCGGGCAGATACGCAGTATTTT
TRBV19	once	TRBJ1-3	NA	CARSQGYSGNTIYF	TGTGCCAGATCGCAGGGGTATTCTGGAAACACCATATATTTT